This entry lists 20 T cell receptor beta chains sequenced from one sample in a study of blood T cell repertoires in COVID-19. Method: immunoSEQ multiplex PCR; TCRdb's copy keeps in-frame clones and lacks some. The data contain approximately 45,000 clones, under 85% of them seen just once; the ten biggest clones take up approximately 15%. The sequencing input was peripheral blood. These receptors were collected from a human donor in a cohort sampled during active COVID-19.

This clone was counted a few times. This chain joins TRBV6-5 and TRBJ1-3, with 11 bases identical to TRBD1. The V and J ends lost 10 bases and 8 bases, in that order; junction bases with no gene match: 4. Germline loops: CDR1 MNHEY, CDR2 SVGAGI. CDR3 length: 12 residues. The CDR3 sequence is CATAGQGDTIYF. CDR3 coding DNA: TGTGCCACCGCGGGACAGGGGGACACCATATATTTT.

The chain has TRBV28 and TRBJ2-1; 12 nucleotides match TRBD2. V dropped 6 bases and J dropped 7; count of bases not matched to a gene: 7. The germline V gene has CDR1 MDHEN and CDR2 SYDVKM. This CDR3 is 15 amino acids long. DNA for the CDR3: TGTGCCAGCAGGTTACTAGCGGGAGGTCGAAATGAGCAGTTCTTC. This codes for CASRLLAGGRNEQFF. The complete variable domain, with remaining parts taken from reference TRBV28 and TRBJ2-1, reads DVKVTQSSRYLVKRTGEKVFLECVQDMDHENMFWYRQDPGLGLRLIYFSYDVKMKEKGDIPEGYSVSREKKERFSLILESASTNQTSMYLCASRLLAGGRNEQFFGPGTRLTVL.

This clone came up a few times. The chain recombines TRBV11-2 with TRBJ2-1, with 11 bases matching TRBD2. The CDR3 spans 17 residues. Germline V gene data show CDR1 as SGHAT and CDR2 as FQNNGV. Trimming cost V 1 base and J 7 bases; bases outside gene matches: 9. CDR3 protein: CASSLGIAGGPQNEQFF. In nucleotides, the CDR3 is TGTGCCAGCAGCTTAGGGATAGCGGGAGGGCCGCAGAATGAGCAGTTCTTC.

V gene TRBV2 combines with J gene TRBJ1-1; the D gene is possibly TRBD1 (6 bases). V lost 6 bases and J lost 8, with 13 bases in between. Germline assignment: CDR1 SNHLY and CDR2 FYNNEI. The CDR3 length is 12 residues. The CDR3 sequence: CASREDRPEAFF. The CDR3 DNA reads as TGTGCCAGCAGGGAGGACAGACCCGAAGCTTTCTTT.

The chain links TRBV6-5 to TRBJ2-1, with D uncertain. CDR1 and CDR2 (germline): MNHEY, SVGAGI. The CDR3 is 12 residues long. Trimming pared 7 bases from V and 6 bases from J, leaving 10 bases between. The CDR3 nucleotides read TGTGCCAGCATGCAATCGGGCAATGAGCAGTTCTTC. It specifies CASMQSGNEQFF.

The genes are TRBV28 and TRBJ1-5; no clear D. Per germline, CDR1 MDHEN and CDR2 SYDVKM. The CDR3 runs 11 residues. V was cut by 8 bases and J by 6 bases, with 8 bases left in between. The CDR3 DNA reads as TGTGCCAGCGGCTTGGCTCAGCCCCAGCATTTT. Amino acid sequence: CASGLAQPQHF.

This clone was detected only a few times. The rearrangement uses TRBV7-8 and TRBJ1-1; D uncertain. The CDR3 has 13 amino acids. V was cut by 4 bases and J by 1 base, with 7 bases left in between. The germline CDR1 and CDR2 sequences are SGHVS and FQNEAQ. CDR3 sequence: CASSSQKNTEAFF. The CDR3 coding sequence is TGTGCCAGCAGCTCACAAAAGAACACTGAAGCTTTCTTT.

The gene calls are TRBV11-2 and TRBJ2-5; 9 bases map to TRBD2. V shed 1 base, J shed 4 bases, and the junction held 7 bases outside the gene matches. This CDR3 comprises 16 residues. The germline CDR1 and CDR2 sequences are SGHAT and FQNNGV. The CDR3 coding sequence is TGTGCCAGCAGCTTAGCCAGACTAGCGGAGGGAGAGACCCAGTACTTC. This encodes CASSLARLAEGETQYF.

The gene calls are TRBV3-1 (or the pseudogene TRBV3-2) and TRBJ1-1; no clear D. Germline V gene sequence: CDR1 LGHDT, CDR2 YNNKEL (reference sequence). V lost 1 base and J 8 bases, leaving 8 bases between the germline ends. CDR3 size: 12 residues. CDR3 region: CASSQVTGEAFF. DNA of the CDR3: TGTGCCAGCAGCCAAGTTACGGGGGAAGCTTTCTTT.

V is TRBV5-6 and J is TRBJ2-5, with 8 bases fitting TRBD2. Germline V CDR1 and CDR2: SGHDT, YYEEEE. V trimming: 4 bases; J trimming: 2 bases; junction bases outside the gene matches: 10. The CDR3 length is 16 residues. The CDR3 sequence: CASSRIRRGDQETQYF. CDR3 in DNA: TGTGCCAGCAGCCGAATTAGGCGGGGGGATCAAGAGACCCAGTACTTC.

The chain employs TRBV5-1 and TRBJ1-2, with D tentatively TRBD1 (6 bases). The V gene lost 1 base and the J gene lost 5 bases, with 9 bases spanning the gap. The CDR3 totals 13 residues. CDR1 and CDR2 from the germline V gene are SGHRS and YFSETQ. DNA for the CDR3: TGCGCCAGCAGCTTGTTCCAGGGGTATGGCTACACCTTC. Amino acids: CASSLFQGYGYTF.

The rearrangement joins TRBV3-1 (or the pseudogene TRBV3-2) to TRBJ1-2, with D possibly being TRBD1 (5 bases). The CDR3 length is 14 residues. In germline, CDR1 is LGHDT, CDR2 YNNKEL (reference sequence). V dropped 2 bases and J dropped 8 bases, with 15 bases sitting between them. The CDR3 DNA is TGTGCCAGCAGCCAAATCGGGACCCGGGAGGGCTACACCTTC. It is translated as CASSQIGTREGYTF.

This clone has just one count. This rearrangement joins TRBV6-2 or TRBV6-3 to TRBJ2-4, with TRBD1 identical over 8 bases. Per germline, CDR1 MNHEY and CDR2 SVGEGT. The length of the CDR3 is 17 residues. V shed 6 bases, J shed 0 bases, and the junction held 10 bases outside the gene matches. The DNA for the CDR3 is TGTGCCAGCAGCGGACAGGGATCGCCTCTAGCCAAAAACATTCAGTACTTC. This gives the protein CASSGQGSPLAKNIQYF.

The V gene is TRBV6-2 or TRBV6-3, the J gene TRBJ1-1; no clear D gene. The CDR3 sequence is 14 residues long. The germline CDR1 and CDR2 sequences are MNHEY and SVGEGT. V was trimmed by 0 bases and J by 6 bases, leaving 11 bases between them. The CDR3 spells CASSYSFGLAEAFF. CDR3 in DNA: TGTGCCAGCAGTTACTCATTTGGACTGGCTGAAGCTTTCTTT.

The chain combines TRBV7-8 with TRBJ2-7; 7 nucleotides match TRBD1. V lost 1 base to trimming and J lost 1 base; unmatched junction nucleotides: 7. Germline CDR1 reads SGHVS; CDR2 reads FQNEAQ. The CDR3 contains 16 residues. The CDR3 reads CASSLGVTGISYEQYF. CDR3 nucleotides: TGTGCCAGCAGCTTAGGCGTGACAGGGATTTCCTACGAGCAGTACTTC.

V and J are TRBV5-6 and TRBJ1-2, with 9 bases that match TRBD1. The CDR3 consists of 14 residues. V shed 4 bases, J shed 7 bases, and the junction held 8 bases outside the gene matches. Germline lookup yields CDR1 SGHDT and CDR2 YYEEEE. CDR3 DNA: TGTGCCAGCAGCCGACAGGGGGTTCGGGTTGGCTACACCTTC. It codes for CASSRQGVRVGYTF.

The V gene is TRBV28, the J gene TRBJ1-2; no firm D call. CDR3 length equals 14 residues. Germline assignment: CDR1 MDHEN and CDR2 SYDVKM. V lost 3 bases, J lost 6 bases, and 14 bases lay in between. The CDR3 nucleotides read TGTGCCAGCAGTTTTCTCGGCAGGTGGGATGGCTACACCTTC. It is translated as CASSFLGRWDGYTF.

The rearrangement links TRBV19 to TRBJ2-1, with 12 bases that match TRBD2. This CDR3 comprises 21 residues. V lost 0 bases and J lost 0; bases outside the gene matches: 12. Per the germline V gene, CDR1 is LNHDA and CDR2 is SQIVND (reference sequence). This chain's CDR3 is CASSIDPPGLAGRSSYNEQFF. The CDR3 DNA is TGTGCCAGTAGTATAGACCCCCCGGGACTAGCGGGTAGAAGCTCCTACAATGAGCAGTTCTTC.

This chain connects TRBV5-6 to TRBJ2-7; the D gene is possibly TRBD2 (7 bases). Germline V CDR1 and CDR2: SGHDT, YYEEEE. The CDR3 is made up of 16 amino acids. V dropped 3 bases and J dropped 3 bases, with 19 bases sitting between them. CDR3: CASSWLWGGKIYEQYF. The CDR3 DNA is TGTGCCAGCAGCTGGCTCTGGGGGGGCAAGATCTACGAGCAGTACTTC.

Notes on this clone: One junction end disagrees with the germline gene, perhaps due to a read error. The chain employs TRBV6-6 and TRBJ2-7, with 11 bases fitting TRBD1. Germline CDR1 reads MNHNY; CDR2 reads SVGAGI (reference sequence). The CDR3 is 15 amino acids. The DNA of the CDR3 is TGTACCAGCAGTGACGGGACAGGGGGGCCCTACGAGCAGTACTTC. It specifies CTSSDGTGGPYEQYF.